The 26 T cell receptor beta chains given below trace back to one sample, sequenced in a study of glioma-infiltrating T cells. The iRepertoire nested amplicon-rescue multiplex PCR amplified TCR alpha and beta CDR3s from RNA. TCRdb ran MiXCR on the multiplex PCR reads and lists one entry per CDR3 protein. The sample records 84,000 or so distinct CDR3 sequences, about 25% being singletons. The sequencing input was glioma tissue, nonneoplastic brain tissue, or PBMCs (not recorded which). These receptors came from a human donor with low-grade glioma or glioblastoma, undergoing nonglioma brain surgery, or in good health (not recorded which).

On this clonotype itself: Since no conserved phenylalanine or tryptophan closes the CDR3, a read error is the likely cause. The chain links TRBV7-2 to TRBJ1-5; 9 bases fit TRBD1. Germline assignment: CDR1 SGHTA and CDR2 FQGNSA. CDR3 length: 15 residues. V lost 4 bases to trimming and J lost 6 bases; unmatched junction nucleotides: 7. This chain's CDR3 is CASSSRQGVSQPQHL. The CDR3 nucleotides read TGTGCCAGCAGCTCCCGACAGGGGGTTAGTCAGCCCCAGCATCTT.

The V call is TRBV10-2, the J call TRBJ2-7, with 8 bases matching TRBD1. The CDR3 sequence is 14 residues long. The trim removed 8 bases at V and 2 bases at J, leaving 8 bases unmatched. In germline, CDR1 is WSHSY, CDR2 SAAADI. As DNA, the CDR3 is TGCGCCAGCCGCGACAGGGGAAGGGCCTACGAGCAGTACTTC. Its translation is CASRDRGRAYEQYF.

Worth noting for this clonotype: This may be a read error, as it is one base from a much larger clone. The chain carries TRBV18 and TRBJ1-5, with 8 bases lining up with TRBD1. CDR1 is KGHSH, CDR2 LQKENI, per germline. The length of the CDR3 is 14 residues. The CDR3 coding sequence is TGTGCCAACTCATCGCAACAGGGGGATCAGCCCCAGCATTTT. Translated: CANSSQQGDQPQHF.

This clonotype was observed many times. The CDR3 spells CASSLGRGRRAFF. The CDR3 region has the DNA TGTGCCAGCAGCTTGGGGAGGGGGCGGAGGGCTTTCTTT. The V call is TRBV7-2, the J call TRBJ1-1; 7 bases are shared with TRBD1. This CDR3 has 13 residues. V dropped 3 bases and J dropped 11; count of bases not matched to a gene: 9. Germline CDR1 and CDR2: SGHTA and FQGNSA.

The chain joins TRBV29-1 to TRBJ1-3; D gene uncertain. The CDR3 covers 13 residues. V lost 8 bases to trimming and J lost 0 bases, with 11 bases between them. Germline lookup yields CDR1 SQVTM and CDR2 ANQGSEA. CDR3: CSPDGSSGNTIYF. CDR3 nucleotides: TGCAGCCCGGACGGCAGCTCTGGAAACACCATATATTTT.

The table lists this clonotype with many counts. V is TRBV4-2 and J is TRBJ1-2; TRBD1 aligns across 8 bases. This CDR3 has 18 residues. With V trimmed by 1 base and J by 0 bases, 10 bases remained unmatched. The germline gives CDR1 LGHNA, CDR2 YNFKEQ. The CDR3 loop reads CASSQGRQGQGANYGYTF. The DNA for the CDR3 is TGTGCCAGCAGCCAAGGGCGTCAAGGACAGGGCGCTAACTATGGCTACACCTTC.

Worth noting for this clonotype: A much larger clone differs from this one at a single base, so this may be a read error. V usage is TRBV6-1 and J usage is TRBJ2-7, with TRBD2 as a possible D gene (6 bases). CDR3 length: 18 amino acids. Trimming took off 5 bases at V and 0 bases at J, with 23 bases between the two ends. Germline V gene sequence: CDR1 MNHNS, CDR2 SASEGT. The CDR3 DNA sequence: TGTGCCAGCAGTTTTTCCCCGCCAGGGTGGGGGGACTCCTACGAGCAGTACTTC. It encodes CASSFSPPGWGDSYEQYF.

V gene TRBV27 combines with J gene TRBJ2-7; 9 nucleotides line up with TRBD2. The trim removed 5 bases at V and 0 bases at J, leaving 5 bases unmatched. The CDR3 runs 15 residues. Germline CDR1 is MNHEY and CDR2 is SMNVEV (reference sequence). CDR3 DNA: TGTGCCAGCAGTACCCTAGCGGGGCACTCCTACGAGCAGTACTTC. This encodes CASSTLAGHSYEQYF.

This clonotype was recorded many times. V and J are TRBV7-2 and TRBJ1-1; D remains ambiguous. The V end was cut by 2 bases, the J end by 5 bases, with 9 bases between. The germline CDR1 and CDR2 sequences are SGHTA and FQGNSA. There are 13 residues in the CDR3. The DNA of the CDR3 is TGTGCCAGCAGCTTATCTGGGCTGACTGAAGCTTTCTTT. Translated: CASSLSGLTEAFF. Using reference TRBV7-2 and TRBJ1-1 for the parts outside the CDR3, the full variable domain is GAGVSQSPSNKVTEKGKDVELRCDPISGHTALYWYRQSLGQGLEFLIYFQGNSAPDKSGLPSDRFSAERTGGSVSTLTIQRTQQEDSAVYLCASSLSGLTEAFFGQGTRLTVV.

This clonotype has a count of ten or more. This sequence joins TRBV3-1 and TRBJ2-2; TRBD1 matches 8 bases. The CDR3 totals 14 residues. From germline, CDR1 is LGHDT and CDR2 YNNKEL (reference sequence). Trimming cost V 3 bases and J 6 bases; bases outside gene matches: 3. CDR3 nucleotide sequence: TGTGCCAGCAGCCAGACAGGGGAGGCCGGGGAGCTGTTTTTT. Its protein is CASSQTGEAGELFF.

V and J are TRBV3-1 and TRBJ2-7, with a weak D call TRBD2 (6 bases). The CDR3 runs to 15 residues. Germline V gene data show CDR1 as LGHDT and CDR2 as YNNKEL (reference sequence). Trimming removed 5 bases from V and 1 base from J, with 15 bases in between. CDR3 loop: CASSSYRTTSYEQYF. The CDR3 DNA sequence: TGTGCCAGCAGCTCCTACAGGACTACTTCCTACGAGCAGTACTTC.

A note on this clonotype: Given a much more abundant clone one base away, this may be a read error. The chain joins TRBV29-1 to TRBJ1-1, with TRBD1 matching 8 bases. Germline V CDR1 and CDR2: SQVTM, ANQGSEA. The CDR3 has 13 residues. As DNA, the CDR3 is TGCAGGGGCCGGGACAGGCTGAACACTGAAGCTTTCTTT. It is translated as CRGRDRLNTEAFF.

This clonotype was seen many times. The rearrangement joins TRBV18 to TRBJ2-7; weak D call: TRBD2 (5 bases). Trimming removed 3 bases from V and 12 bases from J, with 12 bases in between. The CDR3 is 11 amino acids. Germline CDR1 KGHSH, CDR2 LQKENI. The CDR3 region is CASSPGRGMYF. The CDR3, as DNA: TGTGCCAGCTCACCGGGAAGAGGGATGTACTTC.

This clonotype is a singleton in its sample. A read error may be the cause here, since a much bigger clone is one base away. The chain carries TRBV18 and TRBJ2-3, with unresolved D. Germline CDR1 is KGHSH and CDR2 is LQKENI. V gave up 1 base and J gave up 5 bases, with 4 bases separating them. There are 12 residues in the CDR3. The chain's CDR3 is CASSPQKDTQYF. DNA of the CDR3: TGTGCCAGCTCACCACAAAAAGATACGCAGTATTTT.

Only a few counts were recorded for this clonotype. The chain links TRBV30 to TRBJ1-2; D not certain. From germline, CDR1 is GTSNPN and CDR2 SVGIG (reference sequence). Between the trimmed V and J ends, which lost 0 bases and 3 bases, there was a span of 5 bases. The CDR3 sequence is 12 residues long. The CDR3 spells CAWSVLDYGYTF. The DNA for the CDR3 is TGTGCCTGGAGTGTACTGGACTATGGCTACACCTTC.

This clonotype was observed at least ten times. The genes are TRBV7-9 and TRBJ2-5, with a possible D match to TRBD1 (6 bases). The CDR3 totals 14 residues. Germline CDR1 and CDR2: SEHNR and FQNEAQ (reference sequence). V dropped 5 bases and J dropped 1 base, with 11 bases sitting between them. CDR3 in DNA: TGTGCCAGCAGCCCTGACAGGCGCCAAGAGACCCAGTACTTC. Translation gives CASSPDRRQETQYF.

Regarding this clonotype: A much more abundant neighbour one base away suggests this may be a read error. The V gene is TRBV14, the J gene TRBJ1-6; a possible D gene is TRBD1 (5 bases). CDR3 length: 16 amino acids. Germline V gene data show CDR1 as SGHDN and CDR2 as FVKESK. CDR3 protein: CASSHSPGAYNSHLHF. The CDR3 bases are TGTGCCAGCAGCCATTCGCCCGGGGCCTATAATTCACACCTCCACTTT.

This clonotype was recorded at least ten times. The rearrangement joins TRBV4-2 to TRBJ1-6; tentative D call: TRBD1 (5 bases). The CDR3 is 16 amino acids. Germline values: CDR1 LGHNA, CDR2 YNFKEQ. V was shortened by 0 bases and J by 4 bases, with 10 bases between the two germline ends. Here the CDR3 reads CASSQDLGGYNSPLHF. The CDR3 DNA sequence: TGTGCCAGCAGCCAAGATTTGGGGGGTTATAATTCACCCCTCCACTTT.

This clonotype came up many times. The V gene is TRBV6-1, the J gene TRBJ1-5, with D unclear. This CDR3 is built from 15 residues. Trimming took off 2 bases at V and 3 bases at J, with 11 bases between the two ends. CDR1 and CDR2 (germline): MNHNS, SASEGT. The CDR3 spells CASSEIGNYNQPQHF. CDR3 coding DNA: TGTGCCAGCAGTGAAATAGGGAACTACAATCAGCCCCAGCATTTT.

The chain has TRBV7-9 and TRBJ1-5; no firm D call. Trimming stripped 2 bases from V and 0 bases from J, with 5 bases between. Germline V lookup: CDR1 SEHNR, CDR2 FQNEAQ (reference sequence). This CDR3 has 14 amino acids. The CDR3 region is CASSLTNSNQPQHF. The CDR3 DNA reads as TGTGCCAGCAGCTTAACCAATAGCAATCAGCCCCAGCATTTT.

The rearrangement joins TRBV7-9 to TRBJ2-1; D is unresolved. The ends were cut back, 2 bases at V and 8 bases at J, with 7 bases in the middle. CDR1 is SEHNR and CDR2 is FQNEAQ in the germline V gene (reference sequence). The CDR3 spans 12 residues. The CDR3 spells CASSLLGYEQFF. CDR3 coding DNA: TGTGCCAGCAGCTTACTAGGGTATGAGCAGTTCTTC.

V usage is TRBV11-2 and J usage is TRBJ2-1; 7 bases align to TRBD1. Germline CDR1 and CDR2: SGHAT and FQNNGV. The ends lost 2 bases at V and 1 base at J; junction bases unmatched: 2. The CDR3 spans 15 residues. CDR3 residues: CASSLKGQSYNEQFF. CDR3 DNA: TGTGCCAGCAGCTTAAAGGGACAGTCCTACAATGAGCAGTTCTTC.

This clonotype came up many times. This chain uses TRBV5-6 with TRBJ2-1; D remains ambiguous. The CDR3 is 15 amino acids. V was clipped by 2 bases and J by 0 bases, with 9 bases between them. Germline V gene sequence: CDR1 SGHDT, CDR2 YYEEEE. CDR3 sequence (DNA): TGTGCCAGCAGCTTAAGCGCGAGCTCCTACAATGAGCAGTTCTTC. This encodes CASSLSASSYNEQFF.

J is TRBJ2-1 and V is TRBV10-1, with 10 bases identical to TRBD2. J lost 8 bases, V lost 0 bases, and 7 bases had no gene match. CDR3 length equals 16 residues. CDR1 is WNHNN, CDR2 SYGVQD, per germline (reference sequence). Written as DNA, the CDR3 is TGCGCCAGCAGTGAGTCGGGAGCGGGGGGGGGCGATGAGCAGTTCTTC. This codes for CASSESGAGGGDEQFF.

The rearrangement joins TRBV25-1 to TRBJ2-3; no reliable D call. This CDR3 has 13 residues. V lost 2 bases, J lost 4 bases, and 7 bases lay in between. Germline lookup yields CDR1 MGHDK and CDR2 SYGVNS. This CDR3 is CASSETLADTQYF. The CDR3 bases are TGTGCCAGCAGTGAAACCCTAGCAGATACGCAGTATTTT.

This clonotype was seen repeatedly, ten times or more. The chain carries TRBV25-1 and TRBJ2-7; a possible D gene is TRBD1 (6 bases). The CDR3 is 12 amino acids. CDR1 is MGHDK and CDR2 is SYGVNS in the germline V gene. V lost 6 bases, J lost 12 bases, and 18 bases lay in between. In DNA, the CDR3 is TGTGCCAGCAGCAATTACAGGGCCCTAAGGTACTTC. Translating gives CASSNYRALRYF.